The sequence of this TCR beta chain was determined in a study of blood T cell repertoires in COVID-19. Overall study: Acute-phase and convalescent COVID-19 samples originated in the United States, Italy and Spain. Sources were T cells, B-cell-depleted T cells, or PBMCs; the material itself was cDNA or gDNA.

This clone was recorded once. Additional DNA sequences in this sample encode the identical CDR3. The CDR3 consists of 15 residues. Germline loops: CDR1 SGHDN, CDR2 FVKESK. Trimming shortened V by 2 bases and J by 2 bases, and 9 bases separated the two germline ends. In the authors' workflow: Amplification from reference gene primers served as the basis for estimated nucleated cell counts. Clones were read by immunoSEQ multiplex PCR, and TCRdb kept only the in-frame ones, dropping some. V and J calls and clone size are copied from that table; D and trimming were computed from the DNA. The sample includes about 130,000 clones, around 70% of them seen just once.

This chain joins TRBV14 and TRBJ2-2; weak D call: TRBD2 (6 bases). This receptor was identified in a man aged 55 to 70 with acute or convalescent COVID-19. The sample taken for sequencing was peripheral blood. The CDR3 loop reads CASSQRRGNTGELFF. DNA for the CDR3: TGTGCCAGCAGCCAACGGCGGGGAAACACCGGGGAGCTGTTTTTT.